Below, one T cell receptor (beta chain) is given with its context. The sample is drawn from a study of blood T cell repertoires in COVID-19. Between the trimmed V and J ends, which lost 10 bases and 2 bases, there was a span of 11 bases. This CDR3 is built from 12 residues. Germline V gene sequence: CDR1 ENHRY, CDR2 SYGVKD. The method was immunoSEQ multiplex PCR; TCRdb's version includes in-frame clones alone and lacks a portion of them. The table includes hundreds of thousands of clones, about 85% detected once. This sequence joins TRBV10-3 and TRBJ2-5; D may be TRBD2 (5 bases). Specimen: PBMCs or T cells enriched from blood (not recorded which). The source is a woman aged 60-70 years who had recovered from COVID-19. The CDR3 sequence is CATRTAQETQYF. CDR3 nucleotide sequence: TGTGCCACGCGGACTGCACAAGAGACCCAGTACTTC.